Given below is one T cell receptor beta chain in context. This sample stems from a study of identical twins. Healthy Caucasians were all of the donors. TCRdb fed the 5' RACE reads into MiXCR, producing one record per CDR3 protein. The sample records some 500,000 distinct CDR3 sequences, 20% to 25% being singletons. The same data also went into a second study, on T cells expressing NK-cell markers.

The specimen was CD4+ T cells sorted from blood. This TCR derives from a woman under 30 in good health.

The CDR3 DNA is TGTGCCACCACCCGGGACCCCCAAAACAATGAGCAGTTCTTC. Translated, it gives CATTRDPQNNEQFF. The rearrangement uses TRBV19 and TRBJ2-1; the D call may be TRBD1 or TRBD2 (5 bases each). There are 14 residues in the CDR3. Germline V gene sequence: CDR1 LNHDA, CDR2 SQIVND (reference sequence). The ends were cut back, 10 bases at V and 5 bases at J, with 18 bases in the middle. Complete variable domain (other parts from reference TRBV19 and TRBJ2-1): DGGITQSPKYLFRKEGQNVTLSCEQNLNHDAMYWYRQDPGQGLRLIYYSQIVNDFQKGDIAEGYSVSREKKESFPLTVTSAQKNPTAFYLCATTRDPQNNEQFFGPGTRLTVL.